The 15 T cell receptor beta chains below all came from one sample that was sequenced in a study of T cells in Graves' hyperthyroidism and ophthalmopathy. RNA transcripts gave rise to amplified TCR beta CDR3 regions. TCR CDR3 underwent first-round RT-PCR with the HTBI primer set. MiXCR was run by TCRdb on the multiplex PCR reads, yielding one entry per CDR3 protein. This repertoire shows fewer than 650,000 distinct CDR3 sequences, 40% to 50% found once; its top ten account for about two fifths. The sequenced sample was peripheral blood or thyroid tissue (not recorded which). These receptor sequences come from an adult woman with Graves' disease, either hyperthyroidism or ophthalmopathy (not recorded which).

There are many counts of this clonotype. The chain combines TRBV3-1 with TRBJ1-1; D gene uncertain. The CDR3 covers 14 residues. V was cut by 1 base and J by 0 bases, with 6 bases left in between. Germline CDR1 reads LGHDT; CDR2 reads YNNKEL (reference sequence). The CDR3 reads CASSQAEVNTEAFF. CDR3 DNA: TGTGCCAGCAGCCAAGCTGAAGTGAACACTGAAGCTTTCTTT.

The gene calls are TRBV20-1 and TRBJ1-5, with D unclear. V was trimmed by 3 bases and J by 10 bases, leaving 19 bases between them. Germline V gene data show CDR1 as DFQATT and CDR2 as SNEGSKA (reference sequence). The CDR3 consists of 14 residues. CDR3 nucleotides: TGCAGTGCTAGGTCCCTAGCGGGAGGGCATCCCCAGCATTTT. It translates to CSARSLAGGHPQHF.

This clonotype was seen a handful of times. V and J are TRBV20-1 and TRBJ1-1; 7 nucleotides align to TRBD1. The CDR3 is 12 residues long. Looked up from germline, CDR1 is DFQATT and CDR2 is SNEGSKA (reference sequence). The V segment lost 4 bases and the J segment 3 bases; nucleotides outside the gene matches: 2. Written as DNA, the CDR3 is TGCAGTGCTACCCAGGGGGACACTGAAGCTTTCTTT. As protein: CSATQGDTEAFF.

This clonotype has a handful of counts. CDR3: CASGREGADGYTF. CDR3 coding DNA: TGTGCCAGCGGGAGGGAGGGGGCGGATGGCTACACCTTC. This sequence joins TRBV2 and TRBJ1-2; 7 nucleotides align to TRBD1. Germline assignment: CDR1 SNHLY and CDR2 FYNNEI. The CDR3 spans 13 residues. The V gene end was trimmed by 8 bases and the J gene end by 6 bases; junction bases not matched to a gene: 9.

The chain recombines TRBV4-1 with TRBJ1-2; 7 bases agree with TRBD1. CDR1 MGHRA and CDR2 YSYEKL come from the germline V gene. The CDR3 spans 13 residues. V dropped 0 bases and J dropped 11; count of bases not matched to a gene: 6. The CDR3 region is CASSQEDRVGYTF. In DNA, the CDR3 is TGCGCCAGCAGCCAAGAAGACAGGGTTGGTTACACCTTC.

This clonotype was seen at least ten times. The chain joins TRBV14 to TRBJ2-5, with D possibly matching TRBD1 (5 bases). Germline lookup yields CDR1 SGHDN and CDR2 FVKESK. This CDR3 has 13 residues. V was clipped by 3 bases and J by 5 bases, with 10 bases between them. CDR3 loop: CASSQGGAETQYF. CDR3 DNA: TGTGCCAGCAGCCAGGGTGGGGCGGAGACCCAGTACTTC.

This clonotype was observed at least ten times. The chain carries TRBV7-2 and TRBJ1-2; perhaps TRBD1 as D (5 bases). Trimming removed 9 bases from V and 8 bases from J, with 19 bases in between. Germline loops: CDR1 SGHTA, CDR2 FQGNSA. The CDR3 length is 13 residues. CDR3 amino acids: CASRQGAGRGYTF. The CDR3, as DNA: TGTGCCAGTCGCCAGGGAGCGGGACGCGGCTACACCTTC.

This clonotype was observed a handful of times. The V and J genes are TRBV20-1 and TRBJ1-2, with D unclear. The CDR3 sequence is 11 residues long. Trimming removed 5 bases from V and 7 bases from J, with 11 bases in between. CDR1 is DFQATT and CDR2 is SNEGSKA in the germline V gene (reference sequence). The CDR3 here is CSADGGIGYTF. The CDR3 DNA is TGCAGTGCTGACGGCGGGATTGGCTACACCTTC.

This clonotype was recorded at least ten times. The rearrangement uses TRBV20-1 and TRBJ1-1; D not certain. Germline lookup yields CDR1 DFQATT and CDR2 SNEGSKA (reference sequence). The V end was cut by 0 bases, the J end by 5 bases, with 10 bases between. The CDR3 covers 13 residues. CDR3 sequence reads: CSARDGYITEAFF. The CDR3 DNA follows: TGCAGTGCTAGAGATGGCTACATAACTGAAGCTTTCTTT.

The V call is TRBV7-2, the J call TRBJ1-2; D gene ambiguous. The CDR3 has 13 amino acids. The V and J ends lost 10 bases and 3 bases respectively, with 15 bases between them. CDR1 is SGHTA and CDR2 is FQGNSA in the germline V gene. The DNA of the CDR3 is TGTGCCACCCAGACAAGAAGGGACTATGGCTACACCTTC. It specifies CATQTRRDYGYTF.

This clonotype was counted at least ten times. The rearrangement uses TRBV14 and TRBJ2-7, with a weak D call TRBD1 (5 bases). The CDR3 is made up of 13 amino acids. Trimming stripped 1 base from V and 2 bases from J, with 6 bases between. Germline CDR1 and CDR2: SGHDN and FVKESK. The CDR3, as DNA: TGTGCCAGCAGCCAAGGACAGACCTACGAGCAGTACTTC. It yields the protein CASSQGQTYEQYF.

In regard to this clonotype: A read error may account for a junction end that differs from germline. This chain links TRBV11-1 with TRBJ2-7, with D tentatively TRBD1 or TRBD2 (5 bases each). Germline lookup yields CDR1 SGHAT and CDR2 FQDESV (reference sequence). The CDR3 is made up of 14 amino acids. CDR3 DNA sequence: TGTGCCAGCAGCTTAGCGGGGGAGTCCTACGAGCAGCACTTC. It specifies CASSLAGESYEQHF.

This sequence joins TRBV7-9 and TRBJ1-5; D not certain. Trimming took 4 bases from V and 3 from J, leaving 7 bases between them. This CDR3 comprises 13 residues. Germline loops: CDR1 SEHNR, CDR2 FQNEAQ (reference sequence). The CDR3 coding sequence is TGTGCCAGCAGCTCCCGATTCAATCAGCCCCAGCATTTT. This gives the protein CASSSRFNQPQHF.

This chain links TRBV5-1 with TRBJ1-1; D is uncertain. There are 13 residues in the CDR3. The germline CDR1 and CDR2 sequences are SGHRS and YFSETQ. Trimming cost V 0 bases and J 6 bases, with 9 bases left between them. The CDR3 sequence: CASSLVVGPEAFF. The CDR3 DNA reads as TGCGCCAGCAGCTTGGTTGTGGGTCCTGAAGCTTTCTTT. Filled out from reference TRBV5-1 and TRBJ1-1, the complete variable domain reads KAGVTQTPRYLIKTRGQQVTLSCSPISGHRSVSWYQQTPGQGLQFLFEYFSETQRNKGNFPGRFSGRQFSNSRSEMNVSTLELGDSALYLCASSLVVGPEAFFGQGTRLTVV.

In this sample, this clonotype turned up many times. This sequence joins TRBV15 and TRBJ2-2; 7 bases are shared with TRBD2. Germline-derived CDR1 and CDR2 are LNHNV and YYDKDF (reference sequence). V was clipped by 0 bases and J by 7 bases; unmatched bases: 11. The CDR3 totals 17 residues. The chain's CDR3 is CATSRDLPVTSLGELFF. For the CDR3, the DNA is TGTGCCACCAGCAGAGATCTCCCAGTGACTAGCCTCGGGGAGCTGTTTTTT.